These 29 T cell receptor beta chains share one sample of origin, sequenced in a study of blood T cell repertoires in COVID-19 (TCRdb year 2020). The library was generated by the immunoSEQ multiplex PCR assay. TCRdb provides this immuneACCESS table in a form limited to in-frame rearrangements. Some clones are lacking; in checked studies, under half of them reflect an unresolved V gene, and why the rest are absent is not known. This sample holds 150,000 or so clones; 60% to 85% were observed only once. The top ten constitute about 7.8% of the sample. The specimen sequenced was peripheral blood. These TCRs come from an older woman with COVID-19, enrolled during active disease.

Comments on this clone: This may stem from a read error, because a much larger clone lies one nucleotide away. This chain links TRBV2 with TRBJ2-2; D is perhaps TRBD2 (5 bases). Germline V gene data show CDR1 as SNHLY and CDR2 as FYNNEI. CDR3 length: 12 amino acids. V lost 5 bases and J 4 bases, leaving 5 bases between the germline ends. The CDR3 DNA reads as TGTGCCAGCAGTACTAGCACCGGGGAGCTGTTTTTT. Protein sequence: CASSTSTGELFF.

The rearrangement joins TRBV5-6 to TRBJ2-3; D may be TRBD2 (7 bases). V was shortened by 4 bases and J by 3 bases, with 21 bases between the two germline ends. This CDR3 has 17 amino acids. Germline values: CDR1 SGHDT, CDR2 YYEEEE. CDR3 nucleotides: TGTGCCAGCAGCCCCCCGAGGGGGGAGGGCCGAACAGATACGCAGTATTTT. Encoded protein: CASSPPRGEGRTDTQYF.

This clone was observed a few times. V gene TRBV6-1 combines with J gene TRBJ2-1; no definite D call. The CDR3 spans 14 residues. Germline V gene data show CDR1 as MNHNS and CDR2 as SASEGT. The V end lost 2 bases, the J end lost 5 bases, and 10 bases lay between the germline ends. CDR3 coding DNA: TGTGCCAGCAGTGAACAGGTAATCCACAATGAGCAGTTCTTC. Protein: CASSEQVIHNEQFF.

This clone turned up a few times. The V call is TRBV5-4, the J call TRBJ2-6; a weak D match, TRBD1 (5 bases). The CDR3 loop spans 18 amino acids. Trimming removed 1 base at V and 0 bases at J, with 14 bases between. Germline CDR1 SGHNT, CDR2 YYREEE (reference sequence). In DNA, the CDR3 is TGTGCCAGCAGCTTGCCAGGGCGAACAAGCTCTGGGGCCAACGTCCTGACTTTC. Translated: CASSLPGRTSSGANVLTF.

The chain employs TRBV5-6 and TRBJ1-3; possibly TRBD1 for D (5 bases). The length of the CDR3 is 17 residues. The germline V gene has CDR1 SGHDT and CDR2 YYEEEE. The V end was cut by 0 bases, the J end by 0 bases, with 13 bases between. The CDR3 reads CASSLGQHQSSGNTIYF. The CDR3 DNA reads as TGTGCCAGCAGCTTGGGACAGCACCAGAGCTCTGGAAACACCATATATTTT.

J is TRBJ2-1 and V is TRBV7-6; TRBD1 aligns across 10 bases. The CDR3 is made up of 15 amino acids. In germline, CDR1 is SGHVS, CDR2 FNYEAQ. Germline trimming cut 4 bases from V and 9 bases from J; bases unmatched to any gene: 9. DNA of the CDR3: TGTGCCAGCAGCTCCCTCGGGACAGGGGACAGTGAGCAGTTCTTC. This gives the protein CASSSLGTGDSEQFF.

This rearrangement joins TRBV7-6 to TRBJ2-1; TRBD2 might be the D (7 bases). The germline V and J ends were trimmed by 3 bases and 5 bases, with 11 bases remaining between them. This CDR3 has 14 residues. Germline assignment: CDR1 SGHVS and CDR2 FNYEAQ. CDR3: CASSLGGLNNEQFF. The CDR3 DNA is TGTGCCAGCAGCTTGGGGGGGCTTAACAATGAGCAGTTCTTC. Looking up the rest from reference TRBV7-6 and TRBJ2-1 gives the full variable domain: GAGVSQSPRYKVTKRGQDVALRCDPISGHVSLYWYRQALGQGPEFLTYFNYEAQQDKSGLPNDRFSAERPEGSISTLTIQRTEQRDSAMYRCASSLGGLNNEQFFGPGTRLTVL.

This sequence joins TRBV19 and TRBJ1-1; D gene unclear. V was trimmed by 5 bases and J by 6 bases, leaving 22 bases between them. The CDR3 is 16 residues long. Germline CDR1 LNHDA, CDR2 SQIVND (reference sequence). CDR3 nucleotide sequence: TGTGCCAGTAGTGCCCGGGCGGGGAGGAATGAGGCTGAAGCTTTCTTT. Its translation is CASSARAGRNEAEAFF.

This clone occurred once. This chain joins TRBV3-1 (or the pseudogene TRBV3-2) and TRBJ2-7; 9 bases align to TRBD2. The CDR3 covers 16 residues. Germline V lookup: CDR1 LGHDT, CDR2 YNNKEL (reference sequence). V lost 0 bases and J lost 6; bases outside the gene matches: 9. The CDR3 sequence: CASSQEGSGRGSEQYF. DNA for the CDR3: TGTGCCAGCAGCCAAGAAGGTAGCGGGAGAGGCTCCGAGCAGTACTTC.

The chain employs TRBV19 and TRBJ1-1; unclear D gene. The CDR3 covers 13 residues. Per germline, CDR1 LNHDA and CDR2 SQIVND (reference sequence). V lost 3 bases and J 3 bases, leaving 8 bases between the germline ends. CDR3 nucleotides: TGTGCCAGTAGTATTGACGGGGACACTGAAGCTTTCTTT. Its protein is CASSIDGDTEAFF.

V usage is TRBV2 and J usage is TRBJ2-3; the match to TRBD1 covers 10 bases. The CDR3 has 15 residues. Germline CDR1 SNHLY, CDR2 FYNNEI. The ends lost 2 bases at V and 4 bases at J; junction bases unmatched: 3. DNA for the CDR3: TGTGCCAGCAGTGAAATTGGGACAGGGGCAGATACGCAGTATTTT. Protein sequence: CASSEIGTGADTQYF.

Written as DNA, the CDR3 is TGTGCCAGCAGCCGTTGGGCCGGGACTCTCAACAATGAGCAGTTCTTC. This translates into CASSRWAGTLNNEQFF. The chain has TRBV6-2 or TRBV6-3 and TRBJ2-1; tentative D call: TRBD2 (6 bases). V lost 6 bases and J lost 5, with 20 bases in between. This CDR3 has 16 residues. Germline CDR1 and CDR2: MNHEY and SVGEGT.

The rearrangement links TRBV28 to TRBJ1-2; 7 bases agree with TRBD1. Germline CDR1 reads MDHEN; CDR2 reads SYDVKM. This CDR3 is 15 amino acids long. The V gene end was trimmed by 5 bases and the J gene end by 4 bases; junction bases not matched to a gene: 10. The CDR3 sequence: CASSTPGQPFYGYTF. The CDR3 DNA sequence: TGTGCCAGCAGTACTCCGGGACAGCCGTTCTATGGCTACACCTTC.

V gene TRBV11-3 combines with J gene TRBJ1-1; unclear D gene. This CDR3 comprises 8 residues. Germline CDR1 reads SGHNT; CDR2 reads YENEEA. CDR3 sequence reads: CGEAEAFF. Written as DNA, the CDR3 is TGTGGCGAGGCAGAAGCTTTCTTT.

The V call is TRBV9, the J call TRBJ2-1; 7 nucleotides agree with TRBD1. The V gene end was trimmed by 2 bases and the J gene end by 0 bases; junction bases not matched to a gene: 5. Germline V gene sequence: CDR1 SGDLS, CDR2 YYNGEE. This CDR3 spans 16 amino acids. The CDR3 protein is CASSVQGVSSYNEQFF. DNA for the CDR3: TGTGCCAGCAGCGTGCAGGGGGTTTCCTCCTACAATGAGCAGTTCTTC. The variable domain in full, completed from reference TRBV9 and TRBJ2-1, reads DSGVTQTPKHLITATGQRVTLRCSPRSGDLSVYWYQQSLDQGLQFLIQYYNGEERAKGNILERFSAQQFPDLHSELNLSSLELGDSALYFCASSVQGVSSYNEQFFGPGTRLTVL.

The DNA of the CDR3 is TGTGCCAGCAGCTTGGAGATGTGGGTTCCAACTAGCGGGAGTCTCGAGCAGTACTTC. Translating it yields CASSLEMWVPTSGSLEQYF. The rearrangement links TRBV5-6 to TRBJ2-7; 11 nucleotides align to TRBD2. The CDR3 is 19 amino acids. Germline assignment: CDR1 SGHDT and CDR2 YYEEEE. V lost 0 bases to trimming and J lost 6 bases; unmatched junction nucleotides: 17.

CDR3 region: CASSRQGNLMNTEAFF. Here the CDR3 DNA reads TGTGCCAGCAGCAGACAGGGAAACTTAATGAACACTGAAGCTTTCTTT. V usage is TRBV9 and J usage is TRBJ1-1; 7 bases agree with TRBD1. Germline V gives CDR1 SGDLS, CDR2 YYNGEE. This CDR3 is built from 16 residues. Trimming at V came to 4 bases and at J to 0 bases, leaving 9 bases not matched to a gene.

V is TRBV11-2 and J is TRBJ2-7; D gene ambiguous. Germline assignment: CDR1 SGHAT and CDR2 FQNNGV. V lost 2 bases and J 1 base, leaving 9 bases between the germline ends. The CDR3 sequence is 14 residues long. CDR3 coding DNA: TGTGCCAGCAGCTTATCCGATCGGTCCTACGAGCAGTACTTC. This encodes CASSLSDRSYEQYF.

The chain joins TRBV5-4 to TRBJ1-4; 7 bases line up with TRBD1. The CDR3 totals 16 residues. The germline gives CDR1 SGHNT, CDR2 YYREEE (reference sequence). With 5 bases clipped from V and 3 bases from J, the junction kept 10 bases outside the gene matches. The CDR3 coding sequence is TGTGCCAGCAGTCCCGGACAGGACAGAGCTAATGAAAAACTGTTTTTT. Amino acids: CASSPGQDRANEKLFF.

This clone occurred once. The chain links TRBV7-2 to TRBJ2-7; tentative D call: TRBD1 (5 bases). This CDR3 is built from 14 residues. Between the trimmed V and J ends, which lost 2 bases and 3 bases, there was a span of 11 bases. Germline assignment: CDR1 SGHTA and CDR2 FQGNSA. CDR3 bases: TGTGCCAGCAGCTTAATGGGGCAGAACTACGAGCAGTACTTC. Its translation is CASSLMGQNYEQYF.

This chain connects TRBV28 to TRBJ2-7, with TRBD1 matching over 10 bases. CDR3 length: 15 amino acids. Germline V gene data show CDR1 as MDHEN and CDR2 as SYDVKM. The trim removed 4 bases at V and 5 bases at J, leaving 8 bases unmatched. The CDR3 reads CASSSLRDRGNEQYF. For the CDR3, the DNA is TGTGCCAGCAGTTCACTCCGGGACAGGGGTAACGAGCAGTACTTC.

Worth noting for this clone: An end of the junction differs from the germline gene, which may be a read error. The chain employs TRBV7-6 and TRBJ2-1; 14 positions agree with TRBD2. Germline assignment: CDR1 SGHVS and CDR2 FNYEAQ. The length of the CDR3 is 15 residues. CDR3 DNA: TGTGCCAGCACCTTAGGGACTAGCGGGGGAGATGAGCAGTTCTTC. As protein: CASTLGTSGGDEQFF.

For this clone: The identical CDR3 is also encoded by other nucleotide sequences in the sample. The chain is built from TRBV7-2 and TRBJ2-2, with 8 nucleotides matching TRBD1. Germline V gives CDR1 SGHTA, CDR2 FQGNSA. Trimming removed 3 bases from V and 6 bases from J; junction bases left unmatched: 3. The CDR3 is made up of 14 amino acids. The CDR3, as DNA: TGTGCCAGCAGCTTGAGCAGGGGGCCCGGGGAGCTGTTTTTT. It is translated as CASSLSRGPGELFF.

V usage is TRBV28 and J usage is TRBJ1-6; D remains unclear. CDR1 is MDHEN, CDR2 SYDVKM, per germline. Deletions cut 7 bases from V and 0 bases from J, with 16 bases between. The CDR3 runs 17 residues. CDR3 amino acids: CASTAGPFSSYNSPLHF. CDR3 coding DNA: TGTGCCAGCACCGCGGGCCCCTTCAGCTCCTATAATTCACCCCTCCACTTT.

The chain has TRBV2 and TRBJ2-5, with TRBD2 matching over 11 bases. This CDR3 is 16 amino acids long. Germline V gives CDR1 SNHLY, CDR2 FYNNEI. V lost 7 bases, J lost 4 bases, and 11 bases stayed unmatched. CDR3 coding DNA: TGTGCCAGCACCCCGACTAGCGGGGTGGTTGGAGAGACCCAGTACTTC. This encodes CASTPTSGVVGETQYF. The full variable domain, its missing parts supplied by reference TRBV2 and TRBJ2-5, is EPEVTQTPSHQVTQMGQEVILRCVPISNHLYFYWYRQILGQKVEFLVSFYNNEISEKSEIFDDQFSVERPDGSNFTLKIRSTKLEDSAMYFCASTPTSGVVGETQYFGPGTRLLVL.

The chain recombines TRBV27 with TRBJ1-1; a possible D gene is TRBD1 (6 bases). Germline V gene lookup returns CDR1 MNHEY and CDR2 SMNVEV (reference sequence). The V end was cut by 6 bases, the J end by 1 base, with 9 bases between. The CDR3 is made up of 13 amino acids. The CDR3 region is CASRRGGNTEAFF. In nucleotides, the CDR3 is TGTGCCAGCAGGAGGGGGGGGAACACTGAAGCTTTCTTT.

The chain is built from TRBV6-6 and TRBJ1-4, with TRBD1 as a possible D gene (5 bases). Germline values: CDR1 MNHNY, CDR2 SVGAGI (reference sequence). The CDR3 is made up of 16 amino acids. Trimming left V 6 bases short and J 0 bases short, with 14 bases between. CDR3 in DNA: TGTGCCAGCAGCTCGACGGACAAAGCAACTAATGAAAAACTGTTTTTT. It codes for CASSSTDKATNEKLFF.

This chain links TRBV6-6 with TRBJ2-1, with D perhaps TRBD2 (5 bases). CDR1 is MNHNY and CDR2 is SVGAGI in the germline V gene (reference sequence). CDR3 size: 16 residues. V lost 2 bases, J lost 0 bases, and 11 bases lay in between. CDR3 in amino acids: CASSYEGKISYNEQFF. Written as DNA, the CDR3 is TGTGCCAGCAGTTACGAGGGTAAGATCTCCTACAATGAGCAGTTCTTC.

J is TRBJ2-7 and V is TRBV7-9; 13 bases agree with TRBD2. The CDR3 totals 15 residues. V was clipped by 4 bases and J by 5 bases; unmatched bases: 5. Germline CDR1 SEHNR, CDR2 FQNEAQ (reference sequence). This CDR3 is CASSSGLAGVHEQYF. DNA of the CDR3: TGTGCCAGCAGCTCTGGACTAGCGGGAGTCCACGAGCAGTACTTC.